Below are 11 T cell receptor beta chains sequenced from a single sample in a study of blood T cell repertoires in COVID-19. Sequencing was performed with immunoSEQ multiplex PCR; in TCRdb, only in-frame clones are kept and a portion is missing. The sample yields roughly 220,000 clones, 75% to 85% seen once. Material for sequencing was PBMCs or T cells enriched from blood (not recorded which). These receptors all come from a man between 25 and 39 years old with acute COVID-19.

This chain connects TRBV9 to TRBJ2-5, with 8 bases aligning to TRBD2. The V gene's germline CDR1 is SGDLS and CDR2 YYNGEE. V gave up 4 bases and J gave up 3 bases; unmatched junction bases: 11. This CDR3 is 16 amino acids long. CDR3 nucleotide sequence: TGTGCCAGCAGCCAGATCGGGGGGGTCGCAAAAGAGACCCAGTACTTC. Protein: CASSQIGGVAKETQYF. Variable domain in full (rest from reference TRBV9 and TRBJ2-5): DSGVTQTPKHLITATGQRVTLRCSPRSGDLSVYWYQQSLDQGLQFLIQYYNGEERAKGNILERFSAQQFPDLHSELNLSSLELGDSALYFCASSQIGGVAKETQYFGPGTRLLVL.

This chain connects TRBV19 to TRBJ1-1; 7 positions agree with TRBD1. V trimming: 5 bases; J trimming: 3 bases; junction bases outside the gene matches: 3. This CDR3 is 13 amino acids long. CDR1 LNHDA and CDR2 SQIVND come from the germline V gene (reference sequence). The CDR3 sequence: CASSVQGYTEAFF. CDR3 nucleotide sequence: TGTGCCAGTAGTGTACAGGGGTACACTGAAGCTTTCTTT.

The chain couples TRBV18 to TRBJ1-1; weak D call: TRBD1 (5 bases). There are 18 residues in the CDR3. Between the trimmed V and J ends, which lost 0 bases and 0 bases, there was a span of 17 bases. Germline V gene lookup returns CDR1 KGHSH and CDR2 LQKENI. CDR3 residues: CASSPPRGGMGLNTEAFF. The CDR3 region has the DNA TGTGCCAGCTCACCACCGAGGGGCGGGATGGGGTTGAACACTGAAGCTTTCTTT.

Comment on this clone: At the DNA level, this CDR3 is encoded by other sequences in the same sample as well. The rearrangement joins TRBV3-1 (or the pseudogene TRBV3-2) to TRBJ1-1; TRBD1 matches 8 bases. V lost 0 bases to trimming and J lost 4 bases; unmatched junction nucleotides: 1. CDR1 is LGHDT, CDR2 YNNKEL, per germline (reference sequence). The CDR3 spans 14 residues. CDR3 residues: CASSQDRGLTEAFF. CDR3 DNA: TGTGCCAGCAGCCAAGACAGGGGGCTCACTGAAGCTTTCTTT.

The rearrangement links TRBV2 to TRBJ2-3; weak D call: TRBD2 (7 bases). This CDR3 has 14 residues. V lost 6 bases and J lost 5, with 15 bases in between. CDR1 is SNHLY, CDR2 FYNNEI, per germline. The CDR3 loop reads CASRGRGPGDTQYF. The CDR3 bases are TGTGCCAGCAGGGGGCGGGGGCCCGGAGATACGCAGTATTTT.

The V gene is TRBV9, the J gene TRBJ1-1; tentative D call: TRBD1 (6 bases). This CDR3 spans 15 amino acids. V lost 3 bases and J lost 1, with 13 bases in between. Germline V gives CDR1 SGDLS, CDR2 YYNGEE. For the CDR3, the DNA is TGTGCCAGCAGCGCGGACCAGGGGCCGAACACTGAAGCTTTCTTT. This codes for CASSADQGPNTEAFF.

This clone occurred a few times. The V call is TRBV2, the J call TRBJ1-1; 7 bases fit TRBD1. J gave up 1 base and V 6 bases, and 2 bases lay outside the gene matches. Germline V gene lookup returns CDR1 SNHLY and CDR2 FYNNEI. The CDR3 extends over 13 amino acids. The CDR3 protein is CASSRDRNTEAFF. In DNA form, the CDR3 reads TGTGCCAGCAGCCGGGACAGGAACACTGAAGCTTTCTTT.

CDR3 bases: TGTGCCAGCAGCAAGGGGCGGCGGGACGGCTACACCTTC. It yields the protein CASSKGRRDGYTF. The chain employs TRBV14 and TRBJ1-2, with a weak D call TRBD1 (5 bases). Germline V CDR1 and CDR2: SGHDN, FVKESK. V lost 5 bases, J lost 8 bases, and 15 bases lay in between. CDR3 length: 13 amino acids.

The sample holds a few counts of this clone. CDR3 nucleotides: TGTGCCAGTAGTGGCGGACAAACCCTTAGCAATCAGCCCCAGCATTTT. Amino acids: CASSGGQTLSNQPQHF. The chain recombines TRBV19 with TRBJ1-5; D perhaps matches TRBD1 (5 bases). Germline CDR1 and CDR2: LNHDA and SQIVND (reference sequence). This CDR3 contains 16 residues. V gave up 5 bases and J gave up 0 bases, with 14 bases separating them.

The chain uses TRBV3-1 (or the pseudogene TRBV3-2) and TRBJ1-4; 11 nucleotides align to TRBD1. Looked up from germline, CDR1 is LGHDT and CDR2 is YNNKEL (reference sequence). The CDR3 is made up of 17 amino acids. V was clipped by 0 bases and J by 8 bases; unmatched bases: 8. CDR3 sequence (DNA): TGTGCCAGCAGCCAAGATTATAGGACAGGGGGCTTAGAAAAACTGTTTTTT. Translating gives CASSQDYRTGGLEKLFF.

V is TRBV29-1 and J is TRBJ2-6; maybe TRBD1 (6 bases). Germline-derived CDR1 and CDR2 are SQVTM and ANQGSEA. Trimming shortened V by 1 base and J by 2 bases, and 15 bases separated the two germline ends. This CDR3 comprises 17 residues. CDR3 loop: CSVEGPRGIAGANVLTF. CDR3 in DNA: TGCAGCGTTGAAGGCCCCAGGGGTATTGCTGGGGCCAACGTCCTGACTTTC.